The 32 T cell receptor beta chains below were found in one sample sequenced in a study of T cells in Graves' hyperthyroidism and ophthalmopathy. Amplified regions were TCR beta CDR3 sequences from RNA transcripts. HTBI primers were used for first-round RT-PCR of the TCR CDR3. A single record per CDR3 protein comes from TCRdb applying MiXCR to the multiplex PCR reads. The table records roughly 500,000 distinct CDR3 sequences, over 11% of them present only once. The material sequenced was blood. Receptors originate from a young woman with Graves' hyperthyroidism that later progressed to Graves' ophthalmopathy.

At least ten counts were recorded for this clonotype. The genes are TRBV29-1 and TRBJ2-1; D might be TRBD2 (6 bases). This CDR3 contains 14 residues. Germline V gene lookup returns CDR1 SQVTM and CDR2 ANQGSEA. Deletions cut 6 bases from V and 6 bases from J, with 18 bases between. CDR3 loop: CSVHGLPSVNEQFF. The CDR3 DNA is TGCAGCGTACACGGACTACCATCCGTCAATGAGCAGTTCTTC.

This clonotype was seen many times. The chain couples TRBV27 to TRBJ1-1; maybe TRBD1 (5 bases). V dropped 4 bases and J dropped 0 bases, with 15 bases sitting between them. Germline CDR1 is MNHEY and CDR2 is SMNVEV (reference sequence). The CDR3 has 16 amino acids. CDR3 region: CASSSATVSLNTEAFF. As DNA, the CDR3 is TGTGCCAGCAGTTCCGCGACAGTTAGTCTGAACACTGAAGCTTTCTTT.

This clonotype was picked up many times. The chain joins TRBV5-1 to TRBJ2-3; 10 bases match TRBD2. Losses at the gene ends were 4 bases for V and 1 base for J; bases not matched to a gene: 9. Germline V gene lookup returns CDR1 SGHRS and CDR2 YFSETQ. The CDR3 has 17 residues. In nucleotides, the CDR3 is TGCGCCAGCAGCCTAGGGACTAGCGTCCCTGGCACAGATACGCAGTATTTT. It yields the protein CASSLGTSVPGTDTQYF.

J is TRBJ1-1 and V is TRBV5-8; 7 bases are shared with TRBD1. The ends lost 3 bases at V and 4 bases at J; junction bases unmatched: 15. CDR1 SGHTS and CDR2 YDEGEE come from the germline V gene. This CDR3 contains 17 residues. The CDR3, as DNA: TGTGCCAGCAGCTCTTACCGGGACAGCACGTCAAGCACTGAAGCTTTCTTT. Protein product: CASSSYRDSTSSTEAFF.

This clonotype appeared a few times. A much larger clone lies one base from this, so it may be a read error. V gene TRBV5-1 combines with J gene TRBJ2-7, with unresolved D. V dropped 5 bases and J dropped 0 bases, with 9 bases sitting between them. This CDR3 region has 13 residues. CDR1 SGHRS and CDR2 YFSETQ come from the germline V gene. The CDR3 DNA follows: TGCGCCAGCAGGCCCGCGGCCTCCTACGAGCAGTACTTC. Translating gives CASRPAASYEQYF.

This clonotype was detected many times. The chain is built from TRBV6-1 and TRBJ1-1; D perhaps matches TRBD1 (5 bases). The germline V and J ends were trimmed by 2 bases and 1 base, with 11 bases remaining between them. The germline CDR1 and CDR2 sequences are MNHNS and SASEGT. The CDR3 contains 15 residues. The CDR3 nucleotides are TGTGCCAGCAGTGAAAAGGGTACAGGGAACACTGAAGCTTTCTTT. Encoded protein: CASSEKGTGNTEAFF.

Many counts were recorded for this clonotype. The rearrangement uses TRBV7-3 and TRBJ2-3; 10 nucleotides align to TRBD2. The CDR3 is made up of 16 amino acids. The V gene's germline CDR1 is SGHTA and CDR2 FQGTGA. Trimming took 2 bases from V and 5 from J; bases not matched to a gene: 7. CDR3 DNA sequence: TGTGCCAGCAGCTTATGGAGCGGGAGGGCCGGAGATACGCAGTATTTT. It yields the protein CASSLWSGRAGDTQYF.

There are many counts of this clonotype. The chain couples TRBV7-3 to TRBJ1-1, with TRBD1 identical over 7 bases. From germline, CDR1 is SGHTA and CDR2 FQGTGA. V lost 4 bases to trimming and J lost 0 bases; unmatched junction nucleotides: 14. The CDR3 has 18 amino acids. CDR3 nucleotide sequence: TGTGCCAGCAGCTCGACCGCTTTGACAGGGTGGATGAACACTGAAGCTTTCTTT. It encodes CASSSTALTGWMNTEAFF.

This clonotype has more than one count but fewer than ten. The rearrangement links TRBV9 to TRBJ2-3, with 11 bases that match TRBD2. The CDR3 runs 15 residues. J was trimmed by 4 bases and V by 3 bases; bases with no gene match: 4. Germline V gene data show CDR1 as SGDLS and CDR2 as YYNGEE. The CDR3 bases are TGTGCCAGCAGCGAGACTAGCGGGGTGGCAGATACGCAGTATTTT. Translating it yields CASSETSGVADTQYF.

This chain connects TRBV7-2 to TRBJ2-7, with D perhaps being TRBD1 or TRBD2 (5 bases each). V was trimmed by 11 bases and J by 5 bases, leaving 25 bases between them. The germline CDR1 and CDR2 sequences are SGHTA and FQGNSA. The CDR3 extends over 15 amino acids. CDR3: CARSGPPRGPHEQYF. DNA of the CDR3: TGTGCCCGGAGCGGCCCCCCCCGGGGACCCCACGAGCAGTACTTC.

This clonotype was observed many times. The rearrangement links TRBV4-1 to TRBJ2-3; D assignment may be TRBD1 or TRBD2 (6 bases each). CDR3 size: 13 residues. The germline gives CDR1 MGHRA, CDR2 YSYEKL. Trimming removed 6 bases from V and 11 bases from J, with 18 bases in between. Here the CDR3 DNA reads TGCGCCAGCAGGCAAACCGGGGGACAAAAGCAGTATTTT. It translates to CASRQTGGQKQYF.

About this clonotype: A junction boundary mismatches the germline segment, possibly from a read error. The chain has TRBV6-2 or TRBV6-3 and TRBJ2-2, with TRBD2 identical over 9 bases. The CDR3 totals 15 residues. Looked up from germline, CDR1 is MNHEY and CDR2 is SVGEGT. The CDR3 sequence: CASSGLAGVVGGLFF. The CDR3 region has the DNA TGTGCCAGCAGTGGGTTAGCGGGAGTTGTCGGGGGGCTGTTTTTT.

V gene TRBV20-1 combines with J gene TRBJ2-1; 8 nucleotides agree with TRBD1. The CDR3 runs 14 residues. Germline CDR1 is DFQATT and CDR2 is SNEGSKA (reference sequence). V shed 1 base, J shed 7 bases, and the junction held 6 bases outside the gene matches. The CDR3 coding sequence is TGCAGTGCTAGAGTTCCGGACAGGGCTAATGAGCAGTTCTTC. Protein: CSARVPDRANEQFF.

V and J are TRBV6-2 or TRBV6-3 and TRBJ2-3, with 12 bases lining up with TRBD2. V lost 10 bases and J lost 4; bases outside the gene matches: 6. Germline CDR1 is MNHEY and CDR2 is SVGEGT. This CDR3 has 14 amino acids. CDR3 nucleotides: TGTGCCATACGACTAGCGGGAGTATCAGATACGCAGTATTTT. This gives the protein CAIRLAGVSDTQYF.

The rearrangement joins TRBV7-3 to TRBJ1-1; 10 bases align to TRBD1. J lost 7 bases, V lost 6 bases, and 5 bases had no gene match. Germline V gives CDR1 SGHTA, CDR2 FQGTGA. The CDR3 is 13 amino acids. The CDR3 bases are TGTGCCAGCAGTCAGACAGGGGGCAATGAAGCTTTCTTT. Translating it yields CASSQTGGNEAFF.

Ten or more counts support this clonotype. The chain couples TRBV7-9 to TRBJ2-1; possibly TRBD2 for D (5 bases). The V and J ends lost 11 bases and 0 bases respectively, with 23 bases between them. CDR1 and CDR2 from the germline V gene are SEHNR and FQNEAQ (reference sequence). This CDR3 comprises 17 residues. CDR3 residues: CAQGTWERPSSYNEQFF. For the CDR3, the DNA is TGTGCCCAAGGTACCTGGGAGCGCCCGAGCTCCTACAATGAGCAGTTCTTC.

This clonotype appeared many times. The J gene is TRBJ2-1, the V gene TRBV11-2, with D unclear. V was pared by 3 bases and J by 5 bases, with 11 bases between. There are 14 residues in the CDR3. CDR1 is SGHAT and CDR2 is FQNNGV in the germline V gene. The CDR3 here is CASSFPLMNNEQFF. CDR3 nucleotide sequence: TGTGCCAGCAGCTTCCCACTAATGAACAATGAGCAGTTCTTC.

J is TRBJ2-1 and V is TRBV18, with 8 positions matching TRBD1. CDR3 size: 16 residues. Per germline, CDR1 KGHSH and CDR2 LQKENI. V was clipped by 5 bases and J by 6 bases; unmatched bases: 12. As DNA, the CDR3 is TGTGCCAGCTCAAGTATCCAGGGGGCCAAAATCAATGAGCAGTTCTTC. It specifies CASSSIQGAKINEQFF.

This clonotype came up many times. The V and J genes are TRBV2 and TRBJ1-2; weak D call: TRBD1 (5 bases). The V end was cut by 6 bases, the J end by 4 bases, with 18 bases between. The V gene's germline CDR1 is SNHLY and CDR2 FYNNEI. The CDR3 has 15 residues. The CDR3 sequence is CASRSLSGEGYGYTF. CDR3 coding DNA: TGTGCCAGCAGGAGCCTTTCGGGGGAGGGCTATGGCTACACCTTC. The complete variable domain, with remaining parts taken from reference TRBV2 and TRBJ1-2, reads EPEVTQTPSHQVTQMGQEVILRCVPISNHLYFYWYRQILGQKVEFLVSFYNNEISEKSEIFDDQFSVERPDGSNFTLKIRSTKLEDSAMYFCASRSLSGEGYGYTFGSGTRLTVV.

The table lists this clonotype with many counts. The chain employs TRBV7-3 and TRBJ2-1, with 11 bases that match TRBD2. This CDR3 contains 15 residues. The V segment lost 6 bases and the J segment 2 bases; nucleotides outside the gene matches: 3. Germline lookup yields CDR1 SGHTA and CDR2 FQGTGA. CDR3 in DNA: TGTGCCAGCAGTCCGGGACTAGCGGCCTACAATGAGCAGTTCTTC. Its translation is CASSPGLAAYNEQFF.

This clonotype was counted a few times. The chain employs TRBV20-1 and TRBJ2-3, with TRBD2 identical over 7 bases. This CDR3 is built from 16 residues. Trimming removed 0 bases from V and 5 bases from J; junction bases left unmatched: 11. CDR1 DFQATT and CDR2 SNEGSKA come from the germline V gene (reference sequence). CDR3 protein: CSAREGAGVSVDTQYF. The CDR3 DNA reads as TGCAGTGCTAGAGAAGGTGCGGGAGTCTCAGTAGATACGCAGTATTTT.

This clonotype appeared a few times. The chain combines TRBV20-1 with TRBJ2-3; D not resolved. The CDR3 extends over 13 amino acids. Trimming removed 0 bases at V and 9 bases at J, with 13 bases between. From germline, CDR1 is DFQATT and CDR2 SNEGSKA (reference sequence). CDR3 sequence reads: CSARDSLDGTQYF. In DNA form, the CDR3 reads TGCAGTGCTAGAGATTCCTTAGACGGCACGCAGTATTTT.

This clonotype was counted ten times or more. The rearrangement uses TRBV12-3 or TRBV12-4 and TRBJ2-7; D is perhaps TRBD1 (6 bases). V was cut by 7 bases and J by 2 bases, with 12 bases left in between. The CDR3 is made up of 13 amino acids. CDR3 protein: CASTLTGPYEQYF. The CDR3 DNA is TGTGCCAGCACCCTGACAGGCCCCTACGAGCAGTACTTC.

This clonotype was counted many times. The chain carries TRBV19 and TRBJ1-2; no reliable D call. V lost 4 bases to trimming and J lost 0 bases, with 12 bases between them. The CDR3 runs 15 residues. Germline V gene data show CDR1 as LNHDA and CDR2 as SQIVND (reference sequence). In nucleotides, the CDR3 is TGTGCCAGTAGTACCGGGCCCTACCCTAACTATGGCTACACCTTC. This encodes CASSTGPYPNYGYTF.

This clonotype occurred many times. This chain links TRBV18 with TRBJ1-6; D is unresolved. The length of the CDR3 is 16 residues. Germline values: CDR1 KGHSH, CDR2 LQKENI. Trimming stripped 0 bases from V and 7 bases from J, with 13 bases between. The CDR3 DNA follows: TGTGCCAGCTCACCACCCGGCTTCGGGCGAAATTCACCCCTCCACTTT. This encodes CASSPPGFGRNSPLHF.

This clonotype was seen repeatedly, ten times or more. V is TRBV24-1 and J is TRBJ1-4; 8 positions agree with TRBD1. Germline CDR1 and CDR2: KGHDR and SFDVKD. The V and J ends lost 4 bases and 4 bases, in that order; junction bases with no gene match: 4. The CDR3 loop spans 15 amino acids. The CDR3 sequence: CATSDHGQGNEKLFF. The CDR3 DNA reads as TGTGCCACCAGTGACCACGGACAGGGTAATGAAAAACTGTTTTTT.

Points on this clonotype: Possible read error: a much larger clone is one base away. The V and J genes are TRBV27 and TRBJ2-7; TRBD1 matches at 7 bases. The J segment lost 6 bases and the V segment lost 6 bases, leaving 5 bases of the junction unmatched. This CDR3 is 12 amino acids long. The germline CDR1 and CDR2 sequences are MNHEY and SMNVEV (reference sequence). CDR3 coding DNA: TGTGCCAGCAGCCCGACAGGGATCGAGCAGTACTTC. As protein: CASSPTGIEQYF.

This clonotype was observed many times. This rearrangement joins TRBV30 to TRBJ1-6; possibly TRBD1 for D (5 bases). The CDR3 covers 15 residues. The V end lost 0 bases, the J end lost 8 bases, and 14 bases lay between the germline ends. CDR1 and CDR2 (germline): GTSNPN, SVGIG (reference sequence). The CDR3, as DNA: TGTGCCTGGAGTGTTTTAAGGACAACCGATTCACCCCTCCACTTT. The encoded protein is CAWSVLRTTDSPLHF.

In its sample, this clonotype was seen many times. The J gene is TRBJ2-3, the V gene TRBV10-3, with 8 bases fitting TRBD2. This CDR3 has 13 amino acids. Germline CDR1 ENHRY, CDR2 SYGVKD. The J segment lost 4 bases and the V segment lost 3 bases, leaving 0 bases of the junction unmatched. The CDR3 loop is CAISDSGADTQYF. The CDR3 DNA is TGTGCCATCAGTGATAGCGGGGCAGATACGCAGTATTTT.

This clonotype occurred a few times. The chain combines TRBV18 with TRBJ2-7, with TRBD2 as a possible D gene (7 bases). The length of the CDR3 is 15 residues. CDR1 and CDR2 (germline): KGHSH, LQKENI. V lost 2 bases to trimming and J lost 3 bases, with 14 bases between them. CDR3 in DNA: TGTGCCAGCTCACCAATCTGGGGAGGGGGCTACGAGCAGTACTTC. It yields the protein CASSPIWGGGYEQYF.

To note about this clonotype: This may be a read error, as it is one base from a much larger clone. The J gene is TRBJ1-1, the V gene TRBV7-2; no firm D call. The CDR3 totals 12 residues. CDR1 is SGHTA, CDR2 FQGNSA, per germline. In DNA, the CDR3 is TGTGCCAGCAGCAGGGCTTCCACTGAAGGTTTCTTT. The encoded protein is CASSRASTEGFF.

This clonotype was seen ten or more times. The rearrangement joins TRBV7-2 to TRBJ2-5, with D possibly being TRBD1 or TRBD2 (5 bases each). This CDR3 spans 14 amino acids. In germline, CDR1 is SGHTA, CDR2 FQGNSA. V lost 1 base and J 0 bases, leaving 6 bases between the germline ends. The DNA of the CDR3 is TGTGCCAGCAGCTTAGGGGACCACCAAGAGACCCAGTACTTC. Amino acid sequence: CASSLGDHQETQYF.